A selection of T cell receptor beta chains follows, all from one sample in a study of shared clonotypes between healthy human individuals. TCRdb keeps only in-frame clones here, not all; method: immunoSEQ multiplex PCR. Of around 1,100,000 clones listed, approximately 77% were seen once; the top ten hold roughly 0.83%. The material sequenced was memory CD4+ T cells from PBMCs. These receptors were obtained from a man between 18 and 35 years old in good health. Some clones in this sample may be carry-over from other donors' samples. Each CDR3 is given with its conserved first and last residue. A D gene is named only where the DNA matches it firmly. Rows may omit the clone size; those that give it use once, few, many or a size class.

D gene: TRBD2
V gene: TRBV7-9
clone size: many
J gene: TRBJ2-7
CDR3 DNA: TGTGCCAGCAGCTTTATGACTAGCGGGAGTTACGAGCAGTACTTC
CDR3 protein: CASSFMTSGSYEQYF

D gene: TRBD2
V gene: TRBV6-6
clone size: NA
J gene: TRBJ2-7
CDR3 DNA: TGTGCCAGCAGTTATTCGCCTAGCGGGAACTACGAGCAGTACTTC
CDR3 protein: CASSYSPSGNYEQYF

D gene: NA
V gene: TRBV4-1
clone size: NA
J gene: TRBJ1-4
CDR3 DNA: TGCGCCAGCAGCCAATGGAGGAGGGCGGGAGATGAAAAACTGTTTTTT
CDR3 protein: CASSQWRRAGDEKLFF

D gene: NA
V gene: TRBV7-8
clone size: few
J gene: TRBJ2-3
CDR3 DNA: TGTGCCAGCAGCTTAGTATTAGGGAGCACAGATACGCAGTATTTT
CDR3 protein: CASSLVLGSTDTQYF

D gene: NA
V gene: TRBV5-4
clone size: many
J gene: TRBJ2-2
CDR3 DNA: TGTGCCAGCAGCTTGGCCGGCCTCAACACCGGGGAGCTGTTTTTT
CDR3 protein: CASSLAGLNTGELFF

D gene: TRBD2
V gene: TRBV11-2
clone size: NA
J gene: TRBJ2-7
CDR3 DNA: TGTGCCAGCAGCTTAGGGCCCGGGACTAGCGGGGCCTACGAGCAGTACTTC
CDR3 protein: CASSLGPGTSGAYEQYF

D gene: TRBD2
V gene: TRBV2
clone size: NA
J gene: TRBJ2-1
CDR3 DNA: TGTGCCAGCAGTAAGGGACTAGCGGGTATTAATGAGCAGTTCTTC
CDR3 protein: CASSKGLAGINEQFF

D gene: TRBD2
V gene: TRBV18
clone size: NA
J gene: TRBJ2-2
CDR3 DNA: TGTGCCAGCTCGTTTAGCGGGATATACACCGGGGAGCTGTTTTTT
CDR3 protein: CASSFSGIYTGELFF

D gene: NA
V gene: TRBV7-9
clone size: many
J gene: TRBJ2-2
CDR3 DNA: TGTGCCAGCAGCTTCGGGGTAACCACCGGGGAGCTGTTTTTT
CDR3 protein: CASSFGVTTGELFF

D gene: TRBD2
V gene: TRBV6-1
clone size: once
J gene: TRBJ2-1
CDR3 DNA: TGTGCCAGCAGTGCATTAGCGGGAGGTGGGTACAATGAGCAGTTCTTC
CDR3 protein: CASSALAGGGYNEQFF

D gene: TRBD2
V gene: TRBV7-2
clone size: once
J gene: TRBJ2-2
CDR3 DNA: TGTGCCAGCAGCTCGCGACTAGCGGCAACCGGGGAGCTGTTTTTT
CDR3 protein: CASSSRLAATGELFF

D gene: NA
V gene: TRBV7-6
clone size: NA
J gene: TRBJ2-5
CDR3 DNA: TGTGCCAGCAGCCCAACGAGAGGCGGCCAAGAGACCCAGTACTTC
CDR3 protein: CASSPTRGGQETQYF

D gene: NA
V gene: TRBV5-1
clone size: once
J gene: TRBJ1-2
CDR3 DNA: TGCGCCAGCAGAGGTACAGGGAACTATGGCTACACCTTC
CDR3 protein: CASRGTGNYGYTF

D gene: NA
V gene: TRBV6-5
clone size: NA
J gene: TRBJ2-7
CDR3 DNA: TGTGCCAGCAGAGGGCCAGGCTCCTACGAGCAGTACTTC
CDR3 protein: CASRGPGSYEQYF

D gene: NA
V gene: TRBV2
clone size: NA
J gene: TRBJ2-6
CDR3 DNA: TGTGCCAGCAGGATGACAGGTGGGGCCAACGTCCTGACTTTC
CDR3 protein: CASRMTGGANVLTF

D gene: TRBD1
V gene: TRBV6-1
clone size: NA
J gene: TRBJ1-6
CDR3 DNA: TGTGCCAGCAGTGCATTCGGACAGGGCCGCTATAATTCACCCCTCCACTTT
CDR3 protein: CASSAFGQGRYNSPLHF

D gene: TRBD2
V gene: TRBV5-1
clone size: NA
J gene: TRBJ2-3
CDR3 DNA: TGCGCCAGCAGCTTGGGGGCTAGCGGGAGGGATACGCAGTATTTT
CDR3 protein: CASSLGASGRDTQYF

D gene: TRBD2
V gene: TRBV5-6
clone size: NA
J gene: TRBJ2-5
CDR3 DNA: TGTGCCAGCAGCAGCGGGGTCCAAGAGACCCAGTACTTC
CDR3 protein: CASSSGVQETQYF

D gene: NA
V gene: TRBV12-5
clone size: NA
J gene: TRBJ2-1
CDR3 DNA: TGTGCTAGTGCCTCTACAGCAAACAATGAGCAGTTCTTC
CDR3 protein: CASASTANNEQFF

D gene: NA
V gene: TRBV7-2
clone size: NA
J gene: TRBJ2-3
CDR3 DNA: TGTGCCAGCAGCTTAGTTATAGATACGCAGTATTTT
CDR3 protein: CASSLVIDTQYF

D gene: TRBD1
V gene: TRBV5-8
clone size: few
J gene: TRBJ2-3
CDR3 DNA: TGTGCCAGCAGCTTAGCCAGGGGGCGAGGAGATACGCAGTATTTT
CDR3 protein: CASSLARGRGDTQYF

D gene: TRBD1
V gene: TRBV20-1
clone size: NA
J gene: TRBJ1-3
CDR3 DNA: TGCAGTGCCCTCAGGGGACAGGAGATATATTTT
CDR3 protein: CSALRGQEIYF

D gene: NA
V gene: TRBV19
clone size: NA
J gene: TRBJ2-7
CDR3 DNA: TGTGCCAGTAGCCCCGGTCCGAAACTGGCCGAGCAGTACTTC
CDR3 protein: CASSPGPKLAEQYF

D gene: NA
V gene: TRBV27
clone size: NA
J gene: TRBJ2-7
CDR3 DNA: TGTGCCAGCAGTTTGCCGGGCTGGATACAGTACTTC
CDR3 protein: CASSLPGWIQYF

D gene: TRBD1
V gene: TRBV5-8
clone size: NA
J gene: TRBJ2-7
CDR3 DNA: TGTGCCAGCAGCTTGGGACAGGGGTGGTCCTACGAGCAGTACTTC
CDR3 protein: CASSLGQGWSYEQYF

D gene: NA
V gene: TRBV27
clone size: NA
J gene: TRBJ1-2
CDR3 DNA: TGTGCCAGCAGTCTGAGATCAGGATTCGGCTACACCTTC
CDR3 protein: CASSLRSGFGYTF

D gene: TRBD1
V gene: TRBV6-6
clone size: NA
J gene: TRBJ2-7
CDR3 DNA: TGTGCCAGCAGTTACGGGATGGCAGGGGGCTACGAGCAGTACTTC
CDR3 protein: CASSYGMAGGYEQYF

D gene: TRBD2
V gene: TRBV6-5
clone size: NA
J gene: TRBJ2-7
CDR3 DNA: TGTGCCAGGGGACTAGCGATTTATCTACTTGAGGAGCAGTACTTC
CDR3 protein: CARGLAIYLLEEQYF

D gene: NA
V gene: TRBV11-3
clone size: NA
J gene: TRBJ2-1
CDR3 DNA: TGTGCCAGCAGCTTAACGGGCTACAATGAGCAGTTCTTC
CDR3 protein: CASSLTGYNEQFF

D gene: TRBD1
V gene: TRBV7-9
clone size: NA
J gene: TRBJ1-1
CDR3 DNA: TGTGCCAGCAGCCAAGCGTTGACAGGGAGAACTGAAGCTTTCTTT
CDR3 protein: CASSQALTGRTEAFF

D gene: NA
V gene: TRBV5-4
clone size: NA
J gene: TRBJ2-1
CDR3 DNA: TGTGCCAGCACCCAGGGGGGGGATTCCTACAATGAGCAGTTCTTC
CDR3 protein: CASTQGGDSYNEQFF

D gene: NA
V gene: TRBV2
clone size: NA
J gene: TRBJ2-3
CDR3 DNA: TGTGCCAGCTTGTCTGAGGGCACAGATACGCAGTATTTT
CDR3 protein: CASLSEGTDTQYF

D gene: NA
V gene: TRBV5-4
clone size: NA
J gene: TRBJ2-7
CDR3 DNA: TGTGCCAGCAGCCCCGAGGGTAGCTCCTACGAGCAGTACTTC
CDR3 protein: CASSPEGSSYEQYF

D gene: NA
V gene: TRBV5-5
clone size: NA
J gene: TRBJ1-1
CDR3 DNA: TGTGCCAGCAGCCGTTTACTTAGGAACACTGAAGCTTTCTTT
CDR3 protein: CASSRLLRNTEAFF

D gene: NA
V gene: TRBV29-1
clone size: NA
J gene: TRBJ2-7
CDR3 DNA: TGCAGCGTTGGAGCCAGGGCAGGCGAGCAGTACTTC
CDR3 protein: CSVGARAGEQYF

D gene: NA
V gene: TRBV5-6
clone size: NA
J gene: TRBJ1-6
CDR3 DNA: TGTGCCAGCAGCTTAGTCGCAGGGTCGACACCCCTCCACTTT
CDR3 protein: CASSLVAGSTPLHF

D gene: NA
V gene: TRBV18
clone size: NA
J gene: TRBJ1-1
CDR3 DNA: TGTGCCAGCTCACCGGCAGAGAACACTGAAGCTTTCTTT
CDR3 protein: CASSPAENTEAFF

D gene: TRBD1
V gene: TRBV15
clone size: NA
J gene: TRBJ1-2
CDR3 DNA: TGTGCCACCAGCAGGCCTACAGGGGGGCTGGTTGACTATGGCTACACCTTC
CDR3 protein: CATSRPTGGLVDYGYTF

D gene: NA
V gene: TRBV30
clone size: many
J gene: TRBJ1-5
CDR3 DNA: TGTGCCTGGAGTGTAGGGTACGTAAGGAATCAGCCCCAGCATTTT
CDR3 protein: CAWSVGYVRNQPQHF

D gene: TRBD2
V gene: TRBV7-9
clone size: NA
J gene: TRBJ2-5
CDR3 DNA: TGTGCCAGCAGCCGTGGGCTAGCGGACTACCAAGAGACCCAGTACTTC
CDR3 protein: CASSRGLADYQETQYF

D gene: NA
V gene: TRBV2
clone size: NA
J gene: TRBJ2-5
CDR3 DNA: TGTGCCAGCAGTGCAGGGACCTCAGAGACCCAGTACTTC
CDR3 protein: CASSAGTSETQYF

D gene: NA
V gene: TRBV19
clone size: few
J gene: TRBJ2-2
CDR3 DNA: TGTGCCAGTACCGTCTCACAGGGGAACACCGGGGAGCTGTTTTTT
CDR3 protein: CASTVSQGNTGELFF

D gene: NA
V gene: TRBV10-3
clone size: NA
J gene: TRBJ2-5
CDR3 DNA: TGTGCCATCAGTGAGTCCGGCCGGGAGACCCAGTACTTC
CDR3 protein: CAISESGRETQYF

D gene: NA
V gene: TRBV12-1
clone size: NA
J gene: TRBJ2-3
CDR3 DNA: TGTGCCAGCAGACCCGGGACAACAAATACGCAGTATTTT
CDR3 protein: CASRPGTTNTQYF

D gene: NA
V gene: TRBV6-6
clone size: NA
J gene: TRBJ1-4
CDR3 DNA: TGTGCCAGCAGGGACCGGGCCCAGGGGATCAAACTGTTTTTT
CDR3 protein: CASRDRAQGIKLFF

D gene: NA
V gene: TRBV7-2
clone size: NA
J gene: TRBJ2-5
CDR3 DNA: TGTGCCAGCAGCTTACGCCAGGCGATCCTCCAAGAGACCCAGTACTTC
CDR3 protein: CASSLRQAILQETQYF

D gene: TRBD1
V gene: TRBV19
clone size: NA
J gene: TRBJ1-2
CDR3 DNA: TGTGCCAGTAGTATGACAGGGGCCGACCCTAACTATGGCTACACCTTC
CDR3 protein: CASSMTGADPNYGYTF

D gene: NA
V gene: TRBV9
clone size: NA
J gene: TRBJ2-1
CDR3 DNA: TGTGCCAGCAGCGCAAGGGGGGACACTAACTACAATGAGCAGTTCTTC
CDR3 protein: CASSARGDTNYNEQFF

D gene: TRBD2
V gene: TRBV7-3
clone size: NA
J gene: TRBJ2-7
CDR3 DNA: TGTGCCAGCAGCTTAAGTCCTAGCGGGACCTTCTCCGAGCAGTACTTC
CDR3 protein: CASSLSPSGTFSEQYF

D gene: TRBD1
V gene: TRBV5-8
clone size: NA
J gene: TRBJ1-2
CDR3 DNA: TGTGCCAGCAGCCCGCCGACAGGGCAGAACTATGGCTACACCTTC
CDR3 protein: CASSPPTGQNYGYTF

D gene: NA
V gene: TRBV9
clone size: NA
J gene: TRBJ1-1
CDR3 DNA: TGTGCCAGCAGCGTAGGTAGGGCAAACACTGAAGCTTTCTTT
CDR3 protein: CASSVGRANTEAFF